Presented here are 10 T cell receptor beta chains from one specimen sequenced in a study of blood T cell repertoires in COVID-19. Only in-frame clones appear in the TCRdb table, and some are missing; sequencing was by immunoSEQ multiplex PCR. Of roughly 120,000 clones in the sample, almost 90% were seen once. What was sequenced was peripheral blood. The receptor set was obtained from a woman aged 60-75 years with COVID-19, enrolled during active disease.

V and J are TRBV27 and TRBJ2-3, with TRBD1 matching 9 bases. This CDR3 spans 15 amino acids. V shed 2 bases, J shed 2 bases, and the junction held 2 bases outside the gene matches. Germline V gene lookup returns CDR1 MNHEY and CDR2 SMNVEV (reference sequence). As DNA, the CDR3 is TGTGCCAGCAGTTTACGGGACAGGGACACAGATACGCAGTATTTT. It specifies CASSLRDRDTDTQYF.

The chain recombines TRBV25-1 with TRBJ1-6; 9 bases line up with TRBD1. Trimming at V came to 6 bases and at J to 11 bases, leaving 5 bases not matched to a gene. Germline loops: CDR1 MGHDK, CDR2 SYGVNS. The CDR3 contains 13 residues. CDR3 sequence (DNA): TGTGCCAGCAGCGGGACAGGGTGGACACCCCTCCACTTT. It translates to CASSGTGWTPLHF.

The gene calls are TRBV2 and TRBJ1-6; D call uncertain. V was shortened by 4 bases and J by 5 bases, with 12 bases between the two germline ends. There are 15 residues in the CDR3. CDR1 is SNHLY and CDR2 is FYNNEI in the germline V gene. For the CDR3, the DNA is TGTGCCAGCAGTGGAGAACGAACGGATAATTCACCCCTCCACTTT. It translates to CASSGERTDNSPLHF.

The rearrangement joins TRBV7-9 to TRBJ1-5, with TRBD1 matching over 8 bases. CDR3 length: 15 residues. CDR1 is SEHNR, CDR2 FQNEAQ, per germline (reference sequence). The V and J ends lost 4 bases and 0 bases, in that order; junction bases with no gene match: 2. The CDR3 here is CASSSQGDSNQPQHF. For the CDR3, the DNA is TGTGCCAGCAGCTCACAGGGGGATAGCAATCAGCCCCAGCATTTT.

The V and J genes are TRBV5-1 and TRBJ1-2, with 8 bases aligning to TRBD1. The CDR3 totals 14 residues. Germline CDR1 is SGHRS and CDR2 is YFSETQ. J was trimmed by 5 bases and V by 4 bases; bases with no gene match: 7. The CDR3, as DNA: TGCGCCAGCAGCGACGGGACAGGCGGATATGGCTACACCTTC. It is translated as CASSDGTGGYGYTF.

V and J are TRBV5-6 and TRBJ2-5, with 8 positions matching TRBD1. The CDR3 runs to 16 residues. Germline trimming cut 2 bases from V and 4 bases from J; bases unmatched to any gene: 10. Germline V CDR1 and CDR2: SGHDT, YYEEEE. The chain's CDR3 is CASSFFEDRVGETQYF. In DNA form, the CDR3 reads TGTGCCAGCAGCTTCTTCGAGGACAGGGTGGGAGAGACCCAGTACTTC.

This clone was found once. This rearrangement joins TRBV19 to TRBJ2-1; 9 nucleotides agree with TRBD1. The trim removed 8 bases at V and 8 bases at J, leaving 10 bases unmatched. The CDR3 contains 14 residues. Germline CDR1 is LNHDA and CDR2 is SQIVND (reference sequence). The DNA for the CDR3 is TGTGCCAGTGGTACAGGGGGCACGACGGATGAGCAGTTCTTC. This encodes CASGTGGTTDEQFF.

V is TRBV7-6 and J is TRBJ2-7; 8 positions agree with TRBD1. V lost 1 base and J lost 3; bases outside the gene matches: 2. This CDR3 is 14 amino acids long. The germline gives CDR1 SGHVS, CDR2 FNYEAQ. The CDR3 reads CASSLEDRVYEQYF. CDR3 coding DNA: TGTGCCAGCAGCTTAGAGGACAGGGTCTACGAGCAGTACTTC.

The CDR3 spells CASSPRDRGTGELFF. Here the CDR3 DNA reads TGCGCCAGCAGCCCACGGGACAGGGGTACCGGGGAGCTGTTTTTT. The chain combines TRBV4-3 with TRBJ2-2, with TRBD1 matching 10 bases. The germline CDR1 and CDR2 sequences are LGHNA and YSLEER. This CDR3 has 15 residues. V shed 4 bases, J shed 5 bases, and the junction held 4 bases outside the gene matches.

The chain has TRBV29-1 and TRBJ1-6; D is uncertain. V was shortened by 7 bases and J by 8 bases, with 15 bases between the two germline ends. The CDR3 length is 13 residues. Germline values: CDR1 SQVTM, CDR2 ANQGSEA. The DNA for the CDR3 is TGCAGCGCGCGGACGGGGTGGGATTCACCCCTCCACTTT. Residues: CSARTGWDSPLHF.